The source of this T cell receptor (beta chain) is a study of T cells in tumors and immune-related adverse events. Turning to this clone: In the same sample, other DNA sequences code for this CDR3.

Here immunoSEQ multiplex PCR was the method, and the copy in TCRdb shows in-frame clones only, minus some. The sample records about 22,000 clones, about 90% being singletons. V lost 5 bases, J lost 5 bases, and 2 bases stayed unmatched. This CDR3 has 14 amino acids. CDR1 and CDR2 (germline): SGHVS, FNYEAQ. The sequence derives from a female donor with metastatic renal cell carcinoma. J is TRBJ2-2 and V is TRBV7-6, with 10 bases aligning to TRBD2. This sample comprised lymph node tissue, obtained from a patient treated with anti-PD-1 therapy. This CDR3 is CASSLSGGTGELFF. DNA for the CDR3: TGTGCCAGCAGCCTTAGCGGGGGGACCGGGGAGCTGTTTTTT.